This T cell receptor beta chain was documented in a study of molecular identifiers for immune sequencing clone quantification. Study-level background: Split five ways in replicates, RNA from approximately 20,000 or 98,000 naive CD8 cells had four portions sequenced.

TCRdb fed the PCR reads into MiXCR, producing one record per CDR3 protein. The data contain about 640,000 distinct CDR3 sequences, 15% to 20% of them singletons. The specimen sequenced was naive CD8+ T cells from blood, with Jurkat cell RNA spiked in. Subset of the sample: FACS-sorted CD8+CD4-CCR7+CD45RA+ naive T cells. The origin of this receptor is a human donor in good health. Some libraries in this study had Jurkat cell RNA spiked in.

The CDR3 region has the DNA TGTGCCAGCAGTTACTCGAGCTCAGTGGCAGATACGCAGTATTTT. This gives the protein CASSYSSSVADTQYF. V gene TRBV6-5 combines with J gene TRBJ2-3; no reliable D call. This CDR3 spans 15 amino acids. The germline CDR1 and CDR2 sequences are MNHEY and SVGAGI. The germline V and J ends were trimmed by 0 bases and 4 bases, with 11 bases remaining between them.